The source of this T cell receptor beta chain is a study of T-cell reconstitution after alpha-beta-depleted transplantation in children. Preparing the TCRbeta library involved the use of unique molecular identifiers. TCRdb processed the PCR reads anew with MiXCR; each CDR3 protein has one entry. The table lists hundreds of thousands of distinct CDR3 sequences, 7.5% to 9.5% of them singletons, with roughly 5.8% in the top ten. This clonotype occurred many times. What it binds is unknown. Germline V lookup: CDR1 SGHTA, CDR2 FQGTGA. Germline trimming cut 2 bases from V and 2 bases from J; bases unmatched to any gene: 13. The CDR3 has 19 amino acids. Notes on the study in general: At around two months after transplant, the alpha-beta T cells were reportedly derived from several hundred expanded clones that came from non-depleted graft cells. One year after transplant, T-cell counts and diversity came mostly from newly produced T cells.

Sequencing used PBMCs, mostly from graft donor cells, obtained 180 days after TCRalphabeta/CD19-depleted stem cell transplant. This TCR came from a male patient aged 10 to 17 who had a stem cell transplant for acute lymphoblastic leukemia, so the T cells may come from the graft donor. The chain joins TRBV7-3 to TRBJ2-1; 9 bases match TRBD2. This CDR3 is CASSLVSASAGGPYNEQFF. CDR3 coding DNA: TGTGCCAGCAGCTTAGTATCGGCATCGGCGGGGGGGCCCTACAATGAGCAGTTCTTC.